This paragraph reports one T cell receptor beta chain. No antigen is known for it. This specimen belongs to a study of cytomegalovirus exposure and HLA in healthy donors. Study-level information: Of all 400 or so donors who were genotyped, 75% to 85% belonged to the Caucasian-associated ancestry cluster.

Unmatched junction bases numbered 7, after V lost 8 bases and J lost 4 bases. Germline V gene lookup returns CDR1 MNHEY and CDR2 SVGAGI. The CDR3 is 14 amino acids. Although they were nominally healthy when sampled, donors likely had unrecorded immune exposures. Findings and caveats of the study: Many donors carried some public TCRs, although rarity characterized most TCR sequences.

PCR used 60 Vbeta primers and 13 Jbeta primers. Data came from immunoSEQ multiplex PCR; TCRdb stores just in-frame clones and leaves some out. This table holds 200,000 or so clones. The V call is TRBV6-5, the J call TRBJ1-3; 8 positions match TRBD1. This TCR derives from a girl aged 2 to 9 in good health and CMV-seropositive. Sequenced input: PBMCs. Here the CDR3 reads CASSFRTGGNTIYF. The DNA of the CDR3 is TGTGCCAGCTCTTTCCGGACAGGGGGAAACACCATATATTTT.